The 20 T cell receptor beta chains below were found in one sample sequenced in a study of cytomegalovirus exposure and HLA in healthy donors. The PCR ran on 60 Vbeta and 13 Jbeta primers. Only in-frame clones appear in the TCRdb table, and some are missing; sequencing was by immunoSEQ multiplex PCR. The data contain tens of thousands of clones, more than 80% of them singletons. Sequenced: PBMCs. These receptors all come from a human donor in good health.

The chain joins TRBV7-9 to TRBJ2-1, with D possibly being TRBD2 (5 bases). The CDR3 spans 13 residues. The germline CDR1 and CDR2 sequences are SEHNR and FQNEAQ (reference sequence). The CDR3 DNA reads as TGTTCCGTCAGTGGGAGCTCCTACAATGAGCAGTTCTTC. Amino acid sequence: CSVSGSSYNEQFF.

The chain couples TRBV7-2 to TRBJ1-4; 7 bases agree with TRBD1. CDR1 and CDR2 from the germline V gene are SGHTA and FQGNSA. V lost 1 base, J lost 5 bases, and 10 bases stayed unmatched. The CDR3 covers 17 residues. CDR3 amino acids: CASSLVARGNANEKLFF. In DNA form, the CDR3 reads TGTGCCAGCAGCTTAGTGGCCAGGGGGAACGCGAATGAAAAACTGTTTTTT.

The rearrangement uses TRBV21-1 and TRBJ2-2; the table calls TRBD1, which could not be checked here. TRBV21-1 has pseudogene status. This CDR3 has 16 residues. The CDR3 DNA follows: TGTGCCAGCAGCAGGGAGGACAGGGGGCTTGTCCCGCTGCTGTTTTTT. Amino acids: CASSREDRGLVPLLFF.

This clone was detected once. The chain combines TRBV19 with TRBJ2-2; a weak D match, TRBD2 (5 bases). V was shortened by 6 bases and J by 2 bases, with 10 bases between the two germline ends. The germline V gene encodes CDR1 LNHDA and CDR2 SQIVND (reference sequence). This CDR3 is built from 14 residues. The CDR3: CASRPAVNTGELFF. The CDR3 coding sequence is TGTGCCAGTAGACCAGCGGTAAACACCGGGGAGCTGTTTTTT.

V gene TRBV10-2 combines with J gene TRBJ2-5, with D unclear. V dropped 3 bases and J dropped 3 bases, with 5 bases sitting between them. Per germline, CDR1 WSHSY and CDR2 SAAADI. This CDR3 is built from 12 residues. In DNA, the CDR3 is TGCGCCAGCAGTGAAAACAAAGAGACCCAGTACTTC. Its protein is CASSENKETQYF.

The chain links TRBV2 to TRBJ2-1, with 12 bases aligning to TRBD2. The germline gives CDR1 SNHLY, CDR2 FYNNEI. V shed 5 bases and J 2 bases; nucleotides not matched to a gene: 7. This CDR3 is built from 17 residues. The CDR3 coding sequence is TGTGCCAGCAGTCTTCGACGGACTAGCGGGGCCTACAATGAGCAGTTCTTC. Its protein product is CASSLRRTSGAYNEQFF.

V and J are TRBV5-4 and TRBJ1-4, with no clear D. The CDR3 is 16 amino acids. The germline gives CDR1 SGHNT, CDR2 YYREEE (reference sequence). V lost 0 bases to trimming and J lost 5 bases, with 14 bases between them. The CDR3 DNA reads as TGTGCCAGCAGCTTGGGGGCTAGCCAACTAAATGAAAAACTGTTTTTT. Translation gives CASSLGASQLNEKLFF.

The CDR3 region is CASSFEANEKLFF. The CDR3 nucleotides are TGTGCCAGCAGTTTTGAGGCTAATGAAAAACTGTTTTTT. The V gene is TRBV28, the J gene TRBJ1-4; D is undetermined. The CDR3 is 13 residues long. Germline V gene sequence: CDR1 MDHEN, CDR2 SYDVKM. The V end was cut by 3 bases, the J end by 3 bases, with 5 bases between.

The chain has TRBV7-2 and TRBJ1-2; possibly TRBD1 for D (5 bases). V was shortened by 2 bases and J by 4 bases, with 14 bases between the two germline ends. The CDR3 contains 15 residues. Per the germline V gene, CDR1 is SGHTA and CDR2 is FQGNSA. Here the CDR3 DNA reads TGTGCCAGCAGCTTATCGCAGGGCCCTATCTATGGCTACACCTTC. This gives the protein CASSLSQGPIYGYTF.

This clone showed up just a few times. The rearrangement joins TRBV7-9 to TRBJ2-7; 8 positions agree with TRBD1. V lost 5 bases, J lost 1 base, and 10 bases stayed unmatched. The germline V gene encodes CDR1 SEHNR and CDR2 FQNEAQ (reference sequence). The CDR3 has 16 amino acids. CDR3 in DNA: TGTGCCAGCAGCGCCCGCGCGGGACAGGAGTCCTACGAGCAGTACTTC. Translating it yields CASSARAGQESYEQYF.

The rearrangement uses TRBV5-1 and TRBJ1-1; unclear D gene. CDR3 length: 13 amino acids. The germline V and J ends were trimmed by 0 bases and 7 bases, with 10 bases remaining between them. The germline gives CDR1 SGHRS, CDR2 YFSETQ. CDR3 protein: CASSLDPAGEAFF. CDR3 coding DNA: TGCGCCAGCAGCTTGGACCCCGCAGGTGAAGCTTTCTTT.

The rearrangement uses TRBV2 and TRBJ1-1; D is possibly TRBD1 (6 bases). Per the germline V gene, CDR1 is SNHLY and CDR2 is FYNNEI. This CDR3 comprises 13 residues. V lost 5 bases to trimming and J lost 7 bases, with 14 bases between them. In nucleotides, the CDR3 is TGTGCCAGCAGTCAGGACAGCCATTGTGAAGCTTTCTTT. The encoded protein is CASSQDSHCEAFF.

This chain connects TRBV4-1 to TRBJ2-3, with D possibly matching TRBD2 (6 bases). Germline V gives CDR1 MGHRA, CDR2 YSYEKL. Deletions cut 0 bases from V and 0 bases from J, with 10 bases between. This CDR3 spans 16 amino acids. CDR3 DNA sequence: TGCGCCAGCAGCCAAGATGGCGGGACGAGCACAGATACGCAGTATTTT. It specifies CASSQDGGTSTDTQYF.

The rearrangement uses TRBV5-6 and TRBJ2-3; 9 bases agree with TRBD2. The ends lost 1 base at V and 3 bases at J; junction bases unmatched: 6. The CDR3 is 16 amino acids. Per germline, CDR1 SGHDT and CDR2 YYEEEE. The CDR3 spells CASSLSGAGGTDTQYF. The CDR3 coding sequence is TGTGCCAGCAGCTTGAGTGGAGCGGGGGGAACAGATACGCAGTATTTT.

The rearrangement uses TRBV10-1 and TRBJ2-7; TRBD1 aligns across 8 bases. Germline V gene lookup returns CDR1 WNHNN and CDR2 SYGVQD (reference sequence). Losses at the gene ends were 4 bases for V and 5 bases for J; bases not matched to a gene: 7. The CDR3 covers 14 residues. CDR3 sequence reads: CASSAETGANEQYF. The CDR3 nucleotides read TGCGCCAGCAGTGCTGAGACAGGGGCCAACGAGCAGTACTTC.

The chain recombines TRBV29-1 with TRBJ1-2, with 11 bases lining up with TRBD1. From germline, CDR1 is SQVTM and CDR2 ANQGSEA. V lost 6 bases, J lost 5 bases, and 5 bases stayed unmatched. CDR3 size: 13 residues. The CDR3 reads CSVSGQGAYGYTF. The CDR3 DNA is TGCAGCGTATCCGGACAGGGGGCTTATGGCTACACCTTC. Drawing the rest from reference TRBV29-1 and TRBJ1-2, the complete variable domain is SAVISQKPSRDICQRGTSLTIQCQVDSQVTMMFWYRQQPGQSLTLIATANQGSEATYESGFVIDKFPISRPNLTFSTLTVSNMSPEDSSIYLCSVSGQGAYGYTFGSGTRLTVV.

The V call is TRBV5-4, the J call TRBJ1-4; 9 bases are shared with TRBD1. Trimming removed 4 bases from V and 5 bases from J; junction bases left unmatched: 6. The V gene's germline CDR1 is SGHNT and CDR2 YYREEE (reference sequence). This CDR3 is 15 amino acids long. The CDR3 reads CASSLTGTGNEKLFF. The CDR3 region has the DNA TGTGCCAGCAGCCTCACCGGGACAGGGAATGAAAAACTGTTTTTT.

V usage is TRBV30 and J usage is TRBJ2-5; D perhaps matches TRBD2 (6 bases). V was clipped by 6 bases and J by 5 bases, with 16 bases between them. The CDR3 runs 13 residues. Germline CDR1 and CDR2: GTSNPN and SVGIG (reference sequence). Written as DNA, the CDR3 is TGTGCCTGTAAAATGGGAGGTCGGGAGACCCAGTACTTC. Amino acids: CACKMGGRETQYF.

V usage is TRBV5-1 and J usage is TRBJ2-7; D is perhaps TRBD2 (6 bases). The germline V and J ends were trimmed by 5 bases and 0 bases, with 24 bases remaining between them. The germline CDR1 and CDR2 sequences are SGHRS and YFSETQ. The CDR3 runs 18 residues. The CDR3 DNA reads as TGCGCCAGCAGTAATCGGGCGCACGGGGGTAGGAGCTCCTACGAGCAGTACTTC. Its translation is CASSNRAHGGRSSYEQYF.

The table lists this clone with a few counts. This rearrangement joins TRBV18 to TRBJ1-6; unclear D gene. CDR1 KGHSH and CDR2 LQKENI come from the germline V gene. The V gene lost 3 bases and the J gene lost 7 bases, with 4 bases spanning the gap. The CDR3 length is 12 residues. The CDR3 nucleotides read TGTGCCAGCTCACCCGGGAATTCACCCCTCCACTTT. It is translated as CASSPGNSPLHF.